Listed here are 21 T cell receptor beta chains from one sample, sequenced in a study of blood T cell repertoires in COVID-19. Using immunoSEQ multiplex PCR, the repertoire was profiled, and TCRdb retains in-frame clones only, with some absent. The sample includes about 130,000 clones, about 70% seen only once; the top ten take over 5.5%. Sequencing was performed on peripheral blood. The receptors here all came from a man aged 80 or over with COVID-19, enrolled during active disease.

This chain joins TRBV15 and TRBJ2-7, with D tentatively TRBD1 (5 bases). CDR1 and CDR2 (germline): LNHNV, YYDKDF (reference sequence). CDR3 length: 13 amino acids. Trimming took off 2 bases at V and 4 bases at J, with 9 bases between the two ends. The CDR3 nucleotides read TGTGCCACCAGCAGAATTACAGGTTACGAGCAGTACTTC. Residues: CATSRITGYEQYF. The full variable domain, its missing parts supplied by reference TRBV15 and TRBJ2-7, is DAMVIQNPRYQVTQFGKPVTLSCSQTLNHNVMYWYQQKSSQAPKLLFHYYDKDFNNEADTPDNFQSRRPNTSFCFLDIRSPGLGDTAMYLCATSRITGYEQYFGPGTRLTVT.

The chain links TRBV6-5 to TRBJ1-5, with a weak D call TRBD1 (6 bases). Trimming left V 2 bases short and J 6 bases short, with 8 bases between. The CDR3 length is 13 residues. Germline V gives CDR1 MNHEY, CDR2 SVGAGI. In DNA form, the CDR3 reads TGTGCCAGCAGTTACGGGACAAGTCAGCCCCAGCATTTT. Encoded protein: CASSYGTSQPQHF.

The chain has TRBV6-5 and TRBJ1-2, with TRBD1 identical over 8 bases. This CDR3 spans 12 amino acids. Germline V gene data show CDR1 as MNHEY and CDR2 as SVGAGI. V was pared by 8 bases and J by 7 bases, with 6 bases of the junction left unmatched. CDR3 DNA sequence: TGTGCCAGCGCTGGACAGGGTTTTGGCTACACCTTC. Its translation is CASAGQGFGYTF.

The V gene is TRBV6-1, the J gene TRBJ1-6; TRBD1 aligns across 7 bases. Trimming at V came to 3 bases and at J to 10 bases, leaving 15 bases not matched to a gene. The CDR3 totals 17 residues. CDR1 is MNHNS and CDR2 is SASEGT in the germline V gene. CDR3 amino acids: CASSDSTGWGVSSPLHF. Written as DNA, the CDR3 is TGTGCCAGCAGTGATTCGACAGGGTGGGGGGTTAGCTCACCCCTCCACTTT.

This clone was seen more than once but under ten times. The gene calls are TRBV19 and TRBJ2-5; tentative D call: TRBD2 (5 bases). V lost 6 bases to trimming and J lost 5 bases, with 19 bases between them. The CDR3 sequence is 15 residues long. Germline CDR1 LNHDA, CDR2 SQIVND (reference sequence). The DNA for the CDR3 is TGTGCCAGTAGACGGCAGGCCTTGCCGGGGGAGACCCAGTACTTC. As protein: CASRRQALPGETQYF.

Note on this clone: Other DNA sequences of this sample code for an identical CDR3. The chain is built from TRBV27 and TRBJ2-5; D is perhaps TRBD1 (5 bases). With 3 bases removed from V and 0 bases from J, the gap between germline ends came to 8 bases. The CDR3 loop spans 14 amino acids. Germline CDR1 and CDR2: MNHEY and SMNVEV (reference sequence). The CDR3 nucleotides are TGTGCCAGCAGTTTGCAGGGAAACCAAGAGACCCAGTACTTC. Encoded protein: CASSLQGNQETQYF.

This chain uses TRBV25-1 with TRBJ2-5; 8 bases line up with TRBD2. Germline loops: CDR1 MGHDK, CDR2 SYGVNS. V dropped 3 bases and J dropped 4; count of bases not matched to a gene: 1. CDR3 length: 13 residues. CDR3 DNA: TGTGCCAGCAGTGATGCGGGAGGAGAGACCCAGTACTTC. Amino acids: CASSDAGGETQYF.

The chain carries TRBV28 and TRBJ2-7, with 9 bases fitting TRBD2. This CDR3 is built from 14 residues. Trimming at V came to 2 bases and at J to 7 bases, leaving 6 bases not matched to a gene. Germline loops: CDR1 MDHEN, CDR2 SYDVKM. CDR3 coding DNA: TGTGCCAGCAGTTTAGAGGGGAGCGGGAGGGAGCAGTACTTC. It is translated as CASSLEGSGREQYF.

The chain joins TRBV7-2 to TRBJ1-5, with a weak D call TRBD1 (5 bases). CDR3 length: 15 residues. Trimming took 1 base from V and 3 from J, leaving 10 bases between them. Germline V gives CDR1 SGHTA, CDR2 FQGNSA. For the CDR3, the DNA is TGTGCCAGCAGCTTAGGAGGGACTACCAATCAGCCCCAGCATTTT. Its translation is CASSLGGTTNQPQHF.

V is TRBV7-2 and J is TRBJ2-3, with TRBD1 matching over 7 bases. V was pared by 5 bases and J by 3 bases, with 8 bases of the junction left unmatched. There are 15 residues in the CDR3. CDR1 SGHTA and CDR2 FQGNSA come from the germline V gene. The CDR3 loop is CASSLPTGLTDTQYF. CDR3 in DNA: TGTGCCAGCAGCCTTCCGACAGGGTTAACAGATACGCAGTATTTT.

This clone has just a few counts. The chain uses TRBV4-3 and TRBJ2-7; 10 bases fit TRBD1. The CDR3 sequence is 15 residues long. The germline V gene encodes CDR1 LGHNA and CDR2 YSLEER. J was trimmed by 1 base and V by 4 bases; bases with no gene match: 4. The CDR3 DNA sequence: TGCGCCAGCAGCCGCGACAGGGGGCAGTCCTACGAGCAGTACTTC. Translating it yields CASSRDRGQSYEQYF.

J is TRBJ2-7 and V is TRBV6-1; 7 bases align to TRBD1. CDR3 length equals 17 residues. Germline V gives CDR1 MNHNS, CDR2 SASEGT. V lost 3 bases, J lost 2 bases, and 13 bases stayed unmatched. The CDR3 reads CASSEEISGQPAYEQYF. In nucleotides, the CDR3 is TGTGCCAGCAGTGAGGAAATCTCGGGACAGCCGGCCTACGAGCAGTACTTC.

This clone was recorded only once. V usage is TRBV18 and J usage is TRBJ1-2; 9 bases line up with TRBD1. Germline loops: CDR1 KGHSH, CDR2 LQKENI. This CDR3 spans 15 amino acids. Trimming removed 1 base from V and 3 bases from J; junction bases left unmatched: 3. This CDR3 reads CASSPQGQGYYGYTF. The CDR3 DNA is TGTGCCAGCTCACCACAAGGACAGGGGTACTATGGCTACACCTTC.

J is TRBJ2-7 and V is TRBV3-1 (or the pseudogene TRBV3-2), with TRBD2 as a possible D gene (5 bases). V shed 2 bases and J shed 4 bases, with 18 bases lying between them. Germline lookup yields CDR1 LGHDT and CDR2 YNNKEL (reference sequence). There are 16 residues in the CDR3. The CDR3 protein is CASSQRERGILYEQYF. CDR3 bases: TGTGCCAGCAGCCAAAGGGAGCGAGGGATCCTTTACGAGCAGTACTTC.

The V gene is TRBV2, the J gene TRBJ2-5; 7 bases are shared with TRBD1. Germline V gene data show CDR1 as SNHLY and CDR2 as FYNNEI. The CDR3 spans 13 residues. J lost 2 bases, V lost 6 bases, and 3 bases had no gene match. CDR3 sequence reads: CASRGQPQETQYF. In DNA form, the CDR3 reads TGTGCCAGCAGGGGACAGCCACAAGAGACCCAGTACTTC.

This chain uses TRBV10-3 with TRBJ1-2; 11 bases align to TRBD1. The CDR3 length is 14 residues. The V and J ends lost 6 bases and 4 bases, in that order; junction bases with no gene match: 4. The germline CDR1 and CDR2 sequences are ENHRY and SYGVKD. CDR3 sequence reads: CAIRGDRGSYGYTF. CDR3 bases: TGTGCCATCAGGGGGGACAGGGGGTCCTATGGCTACACCTTC.

The J gene is TRBJ1-4, the V gene TRBV7-8, with D possibly TRBD1 on 6 matching bases. Trimming pared 5 bases from V and 7 bases from J, leaving 14 bases between. CDR1 and CDR2 from the germline V gene are SGHVS and FQNEAQ. CDR3 length: 14 amino acids. The CDR3 DNA reads TGTGCCAGCAGCGTCGGGGGGCGAGGTGAAAAACTGTTTTTT. Its protein is CASSVGGRGEKLFF.

This sequence joins TRBV6-5 and TRBJ1-1, with 9 bases matching TRBD1. Germline assignment: CDR1 MNHEY and CDR2 SVGAGI. The V segment lost 0 bases and the J segment 10 bases; nucleotides outside the gene matches: 6. This CDR3 region has 14 residues. The CDR3 nucleotides are TGTGCCAGCAGTTACTCAAGGGGACAGGGCGGAGCTTTCTTT. Translating it yields CASSYSRGQGGAFF.

The rearrangement links TRBV11-3 to TRBJ2-7; perhaps TRBD2 as D (6 bases). The V gene's germline CDR1 is SGHNT and CDR2 YENEEA. This CDR3 comprises 20 residues. Trimming stripped 0 bases from V and 4 bases from J, with 28 bases between. CDR3 coding DNA: TGTGCCAGCAGCTTAGATCGGTGGAATGGGAGGTGTCCTTGTCGGTACGAGCAGTACTTC. Its translation is CASSLDRWNGRCPCRYEQYF. The full variable domain, in which reference TRBV11-3 and TRBJ2-7 provide the parts outside the CDR3, is EAGVVQSPRYKIIEKKQPVAFWCNPISGHNTLYWYLQNLGQGPELLIRYENEEAVDDSQLPKDRFSAERLKGVDSTLKIQPAELGDSAVYLCASSLDRWNGRCPCRYEQYFGPGTRLTVT.

This clone was observed once. The chain combines TRBV2 with TRBJ2-7, with 8 bases identical to TRBD1. Germline V gives CDR1 SNHLY, CDR2 FYNNEI. With 10 bases clipped from V and 3 bases from J, the junction kept 5 bases outside the gene matches. This CDR3 comprises 12 residues. For the CDR3, the DNA is TGTGCCACAGGACAGGGATACTACGAGCAGTACTTC. It translates to CATGQGYYEQYF.

The DNA of the CDR3 is TGTGCCAGCAGCTTAGAGCGGACGTCGGGCTACGAGCAGTACTTC. Encoded protein: CASSLERTSGYEQYF. This rearrangement joins TRBV7-6 to TRBJ2-7, with a possible D match to TRBD2 (5 bases). Germline-derived CDR1 and CDR2 are SGHVS and FNYEAQ. CDR3 size: 15 residues. Trimming pared 1 base from V and 3 bases from J, leaving 13 bases between.